These 32 T cell receptor beta chains were sequenced from one sample in a study of blood T cell repertoires in COVID-19. Profiling relied on immunoSEQ multiplex PCR, and the TCRdb table lists in-frame clones only, not all of them. The data hold about 300,000 clones, with 80% to 90% observed a single time. Material: PBMCs or T cells enriched from blood (not recorded which). The receptors come from a man younger than 45 who had recovered from COVID-19.

This clone was picked up a small number of times. V is TRBV18 and J is TRBJ1-1; D ambiguous. V was clipped by 2 bases and J by 6 bases, with 7 bases between them. Germline V lookup: CDR1 KGHSH, CDR2 LQKENI. The CDR3 contains 12 residues. DNA for the CDR3: TGTGCCAGCTCACCAGGCCCCGCTGAAGCTTTCTTT. Translation: CASSPGPAEAFF.

The rearrangement links TRBV24-1 to TRBJ1-6; D ambiguous. CDR3 length: 15 amino acids. V was cut by 5 bases and J by 4 bases, with 11 bases left in between. Germline V lookup: CDR1 KGHDR, CDR2 SFDVKD. CDR3 sequence reads: CATSAMGSYNSPLHF. The CDR3 coding sequence is TGTGCCACCAGTGCGATGGGCAGTTATAATTCACCCCTCCACTTT.

This clone showed up just a few times. The chain is built from TRBV6-5 and TRBJ2-7, with 9 bases identical to TRBD2. The CDR3 length is 16 residues. Germline V lookup: CDR1 MNHEY, CDR2 SVGAGI. Losses at the gene ends were 2 bases for V and 3 bases for J; bases not matched to a gene: 8. The CDR3 bases are TGTGCCAGCAGTTACCTTCCGACTAGCGGTCGCTACGAGCAGTACTTC. It yields the protein CASSYLPTSGRYEQYF.

The rearrangement links TRBV5-8 to TRBJ2-3; 8 bases line up with TRBD2. The germline V gene encodes CDR1 SGHTS and CDR2 YDEGEE. J was trimmed by 4 bases and V by 4 bases; bases with no gene match: 8. The CDR3 length is 15 residues. DNA of the CDR3: TGTGCCAGCAGCCTGGGACTAGTGCCGGCAGATACGCAGTATTTT. Translating gives CASSLGLVPADTQYF. The full variable domain, rest sourced from reference TRBV5-8 and TRBJ2-3, is EAGVTQSPTHLIKTRGQQATLRCSPISGHTSVYWYQQALGLGLQFLLWYDEGEERNRGNFPPRFSGRQFPNYSSELNVNALELEDSALYLCASSLGLVPADTQYFGPGTRLTVL.

The chain carries TRBV9 and TRBJ2-3, with TRBD1 matching 8 bases. Trimming took 0 bases from V and 2 from J; bases not matched to a gene: 2. The length of the CDR3 is 15 residues. Germline-derived CDR1 and CDR2 are SGDLS and YYNGEE. CDR3 protein: CASSVGDRFTDTQYF. The CDR3 DNA reads as TGTGCCAGCAGCGTAGGGGACAGGTTCACAGATACGCAGTATTTT.

The chain couples TRBV30 to TRBJ1-1; D is ambiguous. The V gene lost 0 bases and the J gene lost 8 bases, with 13 bases spanning the gap. The CDR3 loop spans 13 amino acids. Germline-derived CDR1 and CDR2 are GTSNPN and SVGIG (reference sequence). CDR3 residues: CAWSVNQDSEAFF. CDR3 DNA: TGTGCCTGGAGTGTAAATCAAGACTCCGAAGCTTTCTTT.

This clone turned up a few times. CDR3 residues: CASSAGVGNTEAFF. For the CDR3, the DNA is TGCGCCAGCAGCGCAGGGGTCGGGAACACTGAAGCTTTCTTT. J is TRBJ1-1 and V is TRBV5-1, with D perhaps matching TRBD1 (6 bases). Trimming took off 4 bases at V and 1 base at J, with 11 bases between the two ends. Germline V gene sequence: CDR1 SGHRS, CDR2 YFSETQ. This CDR3 contains 14 residues. Full variable domain (rest looked up from reference TRBV5-1 and TRBJ1-1): KAGVTQTPRYLIKTRGQQVTLSCSPISGHRSVSWYQQTPGQGLQFLFEYFSETQRNKGNFPGRFSGRQFSNSRSEMNVSTLELGDSALYLCASSAGVGNTEAFFGQGTRLTVV.

This clone was seen just once. The gene calls are TRBV18 and TRBJ2-3; 12 bases match TRBD2. CDR1 is KGHSH and CDR2 is LQKENI in the germline V gene. V dropped 3 bases and J dropped 0; count of bases not matched to a gene: 4. The CDR3 is made up of 17 amino acids. CDR3 protein: CASSPRGLAGSTDTQYF. The CDR3 nucleotides read TGTGCCAGCTCACCTAGAGGACTAGCGGGGAGCACAGATACGCAGTATTTT.

Only a few counts were recorded for this clone. J is TRBJ1-2 and V is TRBV28, with 8 bases identical to TRBD1. The CDR3 has 16 residues. Germline loops: CDR1 MDHEN, CDR2 SYDVKM. After removal of 10 bases from V and 1 base from J, the junction contained 14 bases not matched to a gene. The CDR3 DNA follows: TGTGCCACCTTATCCACAGGGGGTATTGTTAACTATGGCTACACCTTC. Translation gives CATLSTGGIVNYGYTF.

The CDR3 DNA reads TGTGCCAGCAGCTCCACAGGGGGGGCCACTGAAGCTTTCTTT. It translates to CASSSTGGATEAFF. The chain couples TRBV9 to TRBJ1-1; 8 nucleotides match TRBD1. Per the germline V gene, CDR1 is SGDLS and CDR2 is YYNGEE. J lost 4 bases, V lost 4 bases, and 6 bases had no gene match. The CDR3 covers 14 residues. The full variable domain, with the rest looked up from reference TRBV9 and TRBJ1-1, is DSGVTQTPKHLITATGQRVTLRCSPRSGDLSVYWYQQSLDQGLQFLIQYYNGEERAKGNILERFSAQQFPDLHSELNLSSLELGDSALYFCASSSTGGATEAFFGQGTRLTVV.

A few counts support this clone. J is TRBJ2-3 and V is TRBV24-1, with D tentatively TRBD2 (6 bases). Germline values: CDR1 KGHDR, CDR2 SFDVKD. The V end lost 3 bases, the J end lost 8 bases, and 17 bases lay between the germline ends. The CDR3 covers 15 residues. The CDR3 nucleotides are TGTGCCACCAGTGATCCGGTAGCGGCAGGTGCTACGCAGTATTTT. Protein sequence: CATSDPVAAGATQYF.

The CDR3 spells CASSVDIIGGDYGYTF. CDR3 DNA sequence: TGTGCCAGCAGCGTAGATATAATAGGGGGTGACTATGGCTACACCTTC. This rearrangement joins TRBV9 to TRBJ1-2; weak D call: TRBD1 (6 bases). This CDR3 contains 16 residues. Trimming stripped 0 bases from V and 3 bases from J, with 15 bases between. Germline V gene lookup returns CDR1 SGDLS and CDR2 YYNGEE.

V and J are TRBV11-2 and TRBJ1-5; 8 bases map to TRBD1. Germline loops: CDR1 SGHAT, CDR2 FQNNGV. The CDR3 has 17 residues. V was clipped by 0 bases and J by 7 bases; unmatched bases: 11. CDR3 nucleotides: TGTGCCAGCAGCTTAGATTCTGCGGACAGGGTACGGCAGCCCCAGCATTTT. Translated: CASSLDSADRVRQPQHF.

CDR3: CASSVQAGATDTQYF. The CDR3 region has the DNA TGTGCCAGCAGCGTCCAAGCGGGAGCCACAGATACGCAGTATTTT. V is TRBV7-2 and J is TRBJ2-3; 8 bases fit TRBD2. The CDR3 consists of 15 residues. V lost 5 bases, J lost 2 bases, and 6 bases stayed unmatched. CDR1 and CDR2 (germline): SGHTA, FQGNSA.

The chain joins TRBV7-2 to TRBJ1-2; D unclear. Germline CDR1 is SGHTA and CDR2 is FQGNSA. The CDR3 is made up of 14 amino acids. Trimming shortened V by 5 bases and J by 6 bases, and 16 bases separated the two germline ends. The CDR3 loop is CASSPRLYPNGYTF. The CDR3 region has the DNA TGTGCCAGCAGCCCCCGGTTGTACCCCAATGGCTACACCTTC.

V usage is TRBV5-1 and J usage is TRBJ1-1; 7 positions match TRBD1. Germline V gene lookup returns CDR1 SGHRS and CDR2 YFSETQ. This CDR3 contains 14 residues. J gave up 4 bases and V 3 bases, and 6 bases lay outside the gene matches. The CDR3 loop reads CASSSTGESTEAFF. The DNA for the CDR3 is TGCGCCAGCAGCTCTACAGGGGAATCCACTGAAGCTTTCTTT.

The chain links TRBV6-2 or TRBV6-3 to TRBJ2-2, with a tentative D call TRBD2 (6 bases). The CDR3 sequence is 15 residues long. Germline assignment: CDR1 MNHEY and CDR2 SVGEGT. Trimming took off 0 bases at V and 7 bases at J, with 12 bases between the two ends. DNA for the CDR3: TGTGCCAGCAGTTACTCGGGGAGGAATGGCGGGGAGCTGTTTTTT. This translates into CASSYSGRNGGELFF.

The V gene is TRBV10-3, the J gene TRBJ1-2; no definite D call. Trimming took 5 bases from V and 3 from J, leaving 10 bases between them. The CDR3 has 13 residues. CDR1 is ENHRY, CDR2 SYGVKD, per germline. The CDR3 region is CAISLREDYGYTF. The CDR3 DNA is TGTGCCATCAGTTTAAGGGAGGACTATGGCTACACCTTC.

The chain uses TRBV7-9 and TRBJ2-7; maybe TRBD1 (6 bases). CDR1 is SEHNR, CDR2 FQNEAQ, per germline (reference sequence). The length of the CDR3 is 15 residues. The ends were cut back, 1 base at V and 0 bases at J, with 10 bases in the middle. This CDR3 is CASSLGGQGSYEQYF. CDR3 bases: TGTGCCAGCAGCTTAGGGGGGCAGGGCTCCTACGAGCAGTACTTC.

The chain couples TRBV7-9 to TRBJ1-4; 8 bases line up with TRBD1. Germline V gene sequence: CDR1 SEHNR, CDR2 FQNEAQ (reference sequence). V lost 5 bases and J lost 7; bases outside the gene matches: 9. This CDR3 has 15 residues. The CDR3 DNA follows: TGTGCCAGCAGCGGTGTTGGGACAGGACGTGAAAAACTGTTTTTT. Translation gives CASSGVGTGREKLFF.

V usage is TRBV18 and J usage is TRBJ1-3; 8 nucleotides agree with TRBD1. The V and J ends lost 6 bases and 2 bases, in that order; junction bases with no gene match: 3. Germline values: CDR1 KGHSH, CDR2 LQKENI. The CDR3 is made up of 14 amino acids. CDR3 DNA: TGTGCCAGCTCCCAGGACAGGGCTGGAAACACCATATATTTT. Translation: CASSQDRAGNTIYF.

The chain joins TRBV6-5 to TRBJ1-5; 9 bases are a match to TRBD1. V lost 6 bases and J lost 3; bases outside the gene matches: 3. The V gene's germline CDR1 is MNHEY and CDR2 SVGAGI. The CDR3 is 14 residues long. CDR3 sequence (DNA): TGTGCCAGCAGCTGGACAGGGGCCAATCAGCCCCAGCATTTT. Its protein product is CASSWTGANQPQHF.

This rearrangement joins TRBV21-1 to TRBJ2-7; the table's D call, TRBD1, has no DNA check behind it. TRBV21-1 is labeled a pseudogene. The CDR3 length is 17 residues. The CDR3 loop is CASSKEGQGGNSYEQYF. DNA of the CDR3: TGTGCCAGCAGCAAAGAAGGTCAGGGGGGCAACTCCTACGAGCAGTACTTC.

This clone was detected only a few times. The genes are TRBV10-3 and TRBJ2-1, with TRBD2 matching 7 bases. This CDR3 comprises 15 residues. J was trimmed by 8 bases and V by 3 bases; bases with no gene match: 10. Germline V CDR1 and CDR2: ENHRY, SYGVKD. This chain's CDR3 is CAISDHKTSPHEQFF. The CDR3 nucleotides are TGTGCCATCAGTGATCATAAGACTAGCCCCCATGAGCAGTTCTTC.

The chain couples TRBV3-1 (or the pseudogene TRBV3-2) to TRBJ2-3; 8 nucleotides line up with TRBD2. Per germline, CDR1 LGHDT and CDR2 YNNKEL (reference sequence). The CDR3 is made up of 16 amino acids. J lost 2 bases, V lost 4 bases, and 8 bases had no gene match. In DNA, the CDR3 is TGTGCCAGCAGCCCAACCGGGACTAGTGCCACAGATACGCAGTATTTT. Translated, it gives CASSPTGTSATDTQYF.

This sequence joins TRBV1 and TRBJ2-7; no DNA check was done on the table's D call, TRBD1. TRBV1 is reported as a pseudogene. The CDR3 runs to 15 residues. CDR3 coding DNA: TGCACCAGCAGCCCCCCAGGCCAAAGGAAAGGCGAGCAGTACTTC. It specifies CTSSPPGQRKGEQYF.

V gene TRBV7-2 combines with J gene TRBJ2-2, with 7 positions matching TRBD2. This CDR3 is 16 amino acids long. Germline assignment: CDR1 SGHTA and CDR2 FQGNSA. Trimming took 2 bases from V and 1 from J; bases not matched to a gene: 4. This CDR3 reads CASSLQRGRNTGELFF. In DNA, the CDR3 is TGTGCCAGCAGCTTACAGCGCGGGAGGAACACCGGGGAGCTGTTTTTT.

This clone was seen more than once but under ten times. The chain uses TRBV19 and TRBJ1-5; TRBD1 is a possible D gene (6 bases). The V gene lost 4 bases and the J gene lost 5 bases, with 15 bases spanning the gap. The CDR3 totals 15 residues. Germline CDR1 is LNHDA and CDR2 is SQIVND (reference sequence). CDR3 residues: CASSRPWDTYQPQHF. CDR3 coding DNA: TGTGCCAGTAGTAGACCTTGGGACACCTATCAGCCCCAGCATTTT.

The rearrangement uses TRBV27 and TRBJ2-7; possible D gene TRBD1, 5 bases. Germline V gene data show CDR1 as MNHEY and CDR2 as SMNVEV (reference sequence). V was cut by 4 bases and J by 4 bases, with 14 bases left in between. The CDR3 covers 14 residues. CDR3 sequence (DNA): TGTGCCAGCAGTTCTAAGCCCACAGGTTACGAGCAGTACTTC. Encoded protein: CASSSKPTGYEQYF.

The chain combines TRBV6-1 with TRBJ1-2; unclear D gene. The CDR3 is 13 residues long. Germline V CDR1 and CDR2: MNHNS, SASEGT. Trimming stripped 0 bases from V and 6 bases from J, with 8 bases between. CDR3 nucleotide sequence: TGTGCCAGCAGTGAAGCGAAGAGGGATGGCTACACCTTC. Residues: CASSEAKRDGYTF.

The V and J genes are TRBV2 and TRBJ2-6; no clear D gene. V dropped 0 bases and J dropped 0 bases, with 6 bases sitting between them. Germline CDR1 reads SNHLY; CDR2 reads FYNNEI. This CDR3 is built from 16 residues. CDR3 sequence (DNA): TGTGCCAGCAGTGAAGCGTATAGCTCTGGGGCCAACGTCCTGACTTTC. Translation: CASSEAYSSGANVLTF.

The chain employs TRBV7-9 and TRBJ2-7; tentative D call: TRBD1 (6 bases). CDR3 size: 13 residues. CDR1 is SEHNR and CDR2 is FQNEAQ in the germline V gene (reference sequence). V lost 5 bases, J lost 1 base, and 9 bases lay in between. CDR3 sequence: CASSPGTSYEQYF. The CDR3, as DNA: TGTGCCAGCAGCCCCGGGACATCCTACGAGCAGTACTTC. The whole variable domain, remainder taken from reference TRBV7-9 and TRBJ2-7, is DTGVSQNPRHKITKRGQNVTFRCDPISEHNRLYWYRQTLGQGPEFLTYFQNEAQLEKSRLLSDRFSAERPKGSFSTLEIQRTEQGDSAMYLCASSPGTSYEQYFGPGTRLTVT.